This T cell receptor (beta chain) was sequenced in a study of immune evolution from preneoplasia to lung adenocarcinoma. Some clones are missing from TCRdb's copy, which holds only in-frame ones; the method was immunoSEQ multiplex PCR. The sample carries some 5,800 clones, about 85% recorded once. Looked up from germline, CDR1 is MNHNS and CDR2 is SASEGT. V gave up 6 bases and J gave up 0 bases, with 7 bases separating them. The CDR3 runs to 13 residues. This chain joins TRBV6-1 and TRBJ2-3; D gene uncertain. Sequencing was carried out using FFPE adjacent normal lung tissue. This receptor was obtained from a person aged 60-79 years with lung adenocarcinoma. CDR3: CASSVTSTDTQYF. The CDR3 DNA reads as TGTGCCAGCAGCGTTACTAGCACAGATACGCAGTATTTT.